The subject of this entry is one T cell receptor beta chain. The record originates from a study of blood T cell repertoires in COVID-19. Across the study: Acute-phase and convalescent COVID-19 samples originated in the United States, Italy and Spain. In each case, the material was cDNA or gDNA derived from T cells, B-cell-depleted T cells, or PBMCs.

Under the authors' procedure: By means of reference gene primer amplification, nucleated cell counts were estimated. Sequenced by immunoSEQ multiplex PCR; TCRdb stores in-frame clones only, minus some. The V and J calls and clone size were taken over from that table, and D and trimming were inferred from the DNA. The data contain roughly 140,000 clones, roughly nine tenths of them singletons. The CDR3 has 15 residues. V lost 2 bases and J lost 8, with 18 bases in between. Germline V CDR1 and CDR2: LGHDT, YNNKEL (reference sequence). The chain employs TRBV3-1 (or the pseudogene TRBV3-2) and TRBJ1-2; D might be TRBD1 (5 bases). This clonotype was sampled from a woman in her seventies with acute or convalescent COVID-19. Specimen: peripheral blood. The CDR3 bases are TGTGCCAGCAGCCAACTAAAAGCAGGGAAACGCGGCTACACCTTC. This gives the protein CASSQLKAGKRGYTF.